These 21 T cell receptor beta chains originate from one sample sequenced in a study of pediatric ulcerative colitis. Produced via immunoSEQ multiplex PCR; TCRdb's table is partial and in-frame only. The data hold 18,000 or so clones, with roughly 74% observed a single time. During colonoscopy, one to two rectal pinch biopsies were collected. Material for sequencing was gut tissue. Receptors originate from a boy aged 5 to 17 with moderate ulcerative colitis.

The chain joins TRBV20-1 to TRBJ2-2, with D unclear. V lost 3 bases to trimming and J lost 7 bases, with 6 bases between them. The CDR3 is 11 residues long. Germline CDR1 reads DFQATT; CDR2 reads SNEGSKA (reference sequence). CDR3 protein: CSASRFGELFF. The CDR3 bases are TGCAGTGCTAGTAGGTTCGGGGAGCTGTTTTTT.

The chain carries TRBV5-8 and TRBJ2-4; D is unresolved. Per the germline V gene, CDR1 is SGHTS and CDR2 is YDEGEE. The CDR3 spans 16 residues. The V end lost 1 base, the J end lost 0 bases, and 11 bases lay between the germline ends. The CDR3 loop reads CASSLFARIAKNIQYF. The CDR3 nucleotides read TGTGCCAGCAGCTTGTTTGCCAGAATAGCCAAAAACATTCAGTACTTC.

Sample share makes this clone medium-sized. V is TRBV5-1 and J is TRBJ2-3, with 8 bases matching TRBD2. The CDR3 is 15 residues long. Trimming took 7 bases from V and 4 from J; bases not matched to a gene: 11. CDR1 and CDR2 (germline): SGHRS, YFSETQ. The DNA of the CDR3 is TGCGCCAGCTCTGAAAAGCGGGAGCGGGCAGATACGCAGTATTTT. Encoded protein: CASSEKRERADTQYF.

The gene calls are TRBV10-3 and TRBJ1-2; weak D call: TRBD1 (6 bases). CDR1 is ENHRY and CDR2 is SYGVKD in the germline V gene. The CDR3 consists of 18 residues. Between the trimmed V and J ends, which lost 6 bases and 8 bases, there was a span of 31 bases. The CDR3 bases are TGTGCCATCAGCGACTTGCTCACCAGGGGACGGTCGCTACTAGGCTACACCTTC. This gives the protein CAISDLLTRGRSLLGYTF.

V is TRBV5-1 and J is TRBJ1-1, with 7 bases identical to TRBD1. The germline CDR1 and CDR2 sequences are SGHRS and YFSETQ. CDR3 length: 15 amino acids. V shed 0 bases, J shed 10 bases, and the junction held 12 bases outside the gene matches. CDR3 DNA sequence: TGCGCCAGCAGCTTGGACTACTCCACAGGACAGGTAGCTTTCTTT. Translation gives CASSLDYSTGQVAFF.

This clone appeared a single time. The gene calls are TRBV18 and TRBJ1-1, with 9 positions matching TRBD1. This CDR3 has 16 residues. Germline CDR1 is KGHSH and CDR2 is LQKENI. J was trimmed by 3 bases and V by 1 base; bases with no gene match: 6. DNA for the CDR3: TGTGCCAGCTCACCACGACAGGGGGAAGTCTACACTGAAGCTTTCTTT. Its translation is CASSPRQGEVYTEAFF.

In its sample, this clone was seen once. V and J are TRBV9 and TRBJ2-5; D may be TRBD1 or TRBD2 (5 bases each). V lost 1 base, J lost 1 base, and 11 bases lay in between. The CDR3 covers 15 residues. Germline assignment: CDR1 SGDLS and CDR2 YYNGEE. The CDR3 is CASSVLGATQETQYF. The CDR3 DNA is TGTGCCAGCAGCGTACTCGGGGCCACCCAAGAGACCCAGTACTTC. Variable domain in full (rest from reference TRBV9 and TRBJ2-5): DSGVTQTPKHLITATGQRVTLRCSPRSGDLSVYWYQQSLDQGLQFLIQYYNGEERAKGNILERFSAQQFPDLHSELNLSSLELGDSALYFCASSVLGATQETQYFGPGTRLLVL.

J is TRBJ2-3 and V is TRBV7-6, with a tentative D call TRBD2 (5 bases). The CDR3 has 14 amino acids. Germline V gene sequence: CDR1 SGHVS, CDR2 FNYEAQ. V lost 4 bases, J lost 2 bases, and 10 bases lay in between. The CDR3 spells CASSSKRDTDTQYF. CDR3 in DNA: TGTGCCAGCAGCTCCAAGAGGGACACAGATACGCAGTATTTT.

This chain joins TRBV6-1 and TRBJ2-1, with a tentative D call TRBD2 (7 bases). Germline CDR1 MNHNS, CDR2 SASEGT. V was cut by 0 bases and J by 2 bases, with 23 bases left in between. This CDR3 comprises 20 residues. CDR3 residues: CASSEANRGGAPGTYNEQFF. The CDR3 nucleotides read TGTGCCAGCAGTGAAGCGAACCGAGGGGGGGCCCCCGGGACCTACAATGAGCAGTTCTTC.

The chain uses TRBV9 and TRBJ1-1; a weak D match, TRBD1 (5 bases). This CDR3 region has 15 residues. Germline V CDR1 and CDR2: SGDLS, YYNGEE. V gave up 0 bases and J gave up 4 bases, with 13 bases separating them. CDR3 residues: CASSVEAGAGTEAFF. In DNA, the CDR3 is TGTGCCAGCAGCGTAGAGGCCGGGGCGGGCACTGAAGCTTTCTTT.

This chain links TRBV7-6 with TRBJ2-7, with unresolved D. From germline, CDR1 is SGHVS and CDR2 FNYEAQ. CDR3 length: 13 residues. Trimming removed 1 base at V and 9 bases at J, with 13 bases between. The CDR3, as DNA: TGTGCCAGCAGCTTAGGTAGGAGCCTGCGGCAGTACTTC. It codes for CASSLGRSLRQYF. Complete variable domain (other parts from reference TRBV7-6 and TRBJ2-7): GAGVSQSPRYKVTKRGQDVALRCDPISGHVSLYWYRQALGQGPEFLTYFNYEAQQDKSGLPNDRFSAERPEGSISTLTIQRTEQRDSAMYRCASSLGRSLRQYFGPGTRLTVT.

The chain couples TRBV30 to TRBJ1-4; D gene uncertain. Germline values: CDR1 GTSNPN, CDR2 SVGIG (reference sequence). This CDR3 has 12 amino acids. Trimming removed 0 bases from V and 8 bases from J, with 7 bases in between. The CDR3: CAWSVRTEKLFF. For the CDR3, the DNA is TGTGCCTGGAGTGTACGGACCGAAAAACTGTTTTTT.

V and J are TRBV2 and TRBJ2-1; the match to TRBD2 covers 13 bases. The J segment lost 3 bases and the V segment lost 5 bases, leaving 7 bases of the junction unmatched. Germline loops: CDR1 SNHLY, CDR2 FYNNEI. The CDR3 extends over 17 amino acids. DNA of the CDR3: TGTGCCAGCAGTCCGACTAGACTAGCGGGGGGCTACAATGAGCAGTTCTTC. Protein product: CASSPTRLAGGYNEQFF.

The genes are TRBV4-3 and TRBJ2-2, with D uncertain. Germline assignment: CDR1 LGHNA and CDR2 YSLEER. Trimming removed 0 bases from V and 2 bases from J, with 13 bases in between. This CDR3 has 17 amino acids. CDR3 region: CASSQDLARLNTGELFF. DNA for the CDR3: TGCGCCAGCAGCCAAGATTTGGCCCGGTTAAACACCGGGGAGCTGTTTTTT.

This clone was observed a few times. The chain combines TRBV30 with TRBJ2-7; 12 bases match TRBD2. Germline V lookup: CDR1 GTSNPN, CDR2 SVGIG (reference sequence). With V trimmed by 3 bases and J by 5 bases, 5 bases remained unmatched. The CDR3 contains 14 residues. The CDR3 DNA sequence: TGTGCCTGGAGAGGACTAGCGGGAATCAACGAGCAGTACTTC. It translates to CAWRGLAGINEQYF.

The rearrangement uses TRBV5-6 and TRBJ2-7; 7 nucleotides align to TRBD2. The CDR3 loop spans 15 amino acids. Germline V gives CDR1 SGHDT, CDR2 YYEEEE. With 0 bases clipped from V and 2 bases from J, the junction kept 5 bases outside the gene matches. CDR3 sequence (DNA): TGTGCCAGCAGCTTGGTTCGGGGGGTCACCTACGAGCAGTACTTC. Its translation is CASSLVRGVTYEQYF.

This clone was seen more than once but under ten times. CDR3 amino acids: CAWSVWLAREQYF. As DNA, the CDR3 is TGTGCCTGGAGTGTATGGCTAGCGAGGGAGCAGTACTTC. The chain employs TRBV30 and TRBJ2-7; possible D gene TRBD2, 6 bases. CDR3 length: 13 residues. Germline assignment: CDR1 GTSNPN and CDR2 SVGIG (reference sequence). V lost 0 bases and J 7 bases, leaving 13 bases between the germline ends. Using reference TRBV30 and TRBJ2-7 for the parts outside the CDR3, the full variable domain is SQTIHQWPATLVQPVGSPLSLECTVEGTSNPNLYWYRQAAGRGLQLLFYSVGIGQISSEVPQNLSASRPQDRQFILSSKKLLLSDSGFYLCAWSVWLAREQYFGPGTRLTVT.

The genes are TRBV7-3 and TRBJ2-3; 10 bases agree with TRBD2. Germline V lookup: CDR1 SGHTA, CDR2 FQGTGA. The CDR3 runs to 15 residues. J gave up 5 bases and V 4 bases, and 6 bases lay outside the gene matches. CDR3 region: CASSSSGRLGDTQYF. The DNA of the CDR3 is TGTGCCAGCAGCTCTAGCGGGAGACTGGGAGATACGCAGTATTTT.

The chain links TRBV15 to TRBJ2-3, with 9 bases that match TRBD2. The CDR3 length is 18 residues. J gave up 1 base and V 1 base, and 9 bases lay outside the gene matches. CDR1 LNHNV and CDR2 YYDKDF come from the germline V gene (reference sequence). The DNA of the CDR3 is TGTGCCACCAGCAGAGCAGAGGCGGGAGGGCCGGGCACAGATACGCAGTATTTT. Its protein is CATSRAEAGGPGTDTQYF.

The sample holds one count of this clone. The rearrangement links TRBV6-4 to TRBJ2-1, with TRBD2 matching 8 bases. Germline trimming cut 2 bases from V and 2 bases from J; bases unmatched to any gene: 5. The CDR3 spans 16 residues. Per germline, CDR1 MRHNA and CDR2 SNTAGT. The CDR3 spells CASSDGPGGPYNEQFF. CDR3 DNA: TGTGCCAGCAGTGACGGGCCGGGAGGGCCCTACAATGAGCAGTTCTTC.

The chain links TRBV4-2 to TRBJ1-4; no clear D. CDR1 and CDR2 (germline): LGHNA, YNFKEQ. Trimming stripped 7 bases from V and 3 bases from J, with 12 bases between. This CDR3 contains 14 residues. The CDR3 nucleotides read TGTGCCAGCAAGGAGGGTTACGCTAATGAAAAACTGTTTTTT. Its protein product is CASKEGYANEKLFF.